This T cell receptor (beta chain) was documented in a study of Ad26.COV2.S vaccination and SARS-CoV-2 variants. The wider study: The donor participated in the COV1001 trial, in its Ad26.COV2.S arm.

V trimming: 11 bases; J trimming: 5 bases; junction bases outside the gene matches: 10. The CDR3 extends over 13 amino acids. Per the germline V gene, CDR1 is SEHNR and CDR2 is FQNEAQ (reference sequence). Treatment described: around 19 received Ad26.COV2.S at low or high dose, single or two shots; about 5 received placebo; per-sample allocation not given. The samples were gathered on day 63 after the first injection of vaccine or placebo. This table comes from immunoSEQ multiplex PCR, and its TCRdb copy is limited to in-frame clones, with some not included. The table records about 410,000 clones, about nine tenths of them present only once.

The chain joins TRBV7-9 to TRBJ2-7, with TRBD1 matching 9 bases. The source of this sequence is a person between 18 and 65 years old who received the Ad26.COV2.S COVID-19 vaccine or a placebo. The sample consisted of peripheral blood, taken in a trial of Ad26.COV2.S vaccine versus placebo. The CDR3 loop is CAGTDRGADEQYF. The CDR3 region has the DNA TGTGCCGGGACGGACAGGGGAGCCGACGAGCAGTACTTC. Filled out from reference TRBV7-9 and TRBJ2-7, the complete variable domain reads DTGVSQNPRHKITKRGQNVTFRCDPISEHNRLYWYRQTLGQGPEFLTYFQNEAQLEKSRLLSDRFSAERPKGSFSTLEIQRTEQGDSAMYLCAGTDRGADEQYFGPGTRLTVT.